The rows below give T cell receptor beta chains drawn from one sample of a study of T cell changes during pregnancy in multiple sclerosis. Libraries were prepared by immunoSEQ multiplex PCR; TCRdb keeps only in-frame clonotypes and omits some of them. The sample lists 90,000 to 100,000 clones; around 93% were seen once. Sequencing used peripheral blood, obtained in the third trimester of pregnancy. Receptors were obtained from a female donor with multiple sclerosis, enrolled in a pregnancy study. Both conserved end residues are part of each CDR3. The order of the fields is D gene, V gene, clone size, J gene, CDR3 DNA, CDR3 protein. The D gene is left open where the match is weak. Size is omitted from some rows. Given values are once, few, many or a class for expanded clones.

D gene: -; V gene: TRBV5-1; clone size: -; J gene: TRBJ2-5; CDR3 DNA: TGCGCCAGCAGCGATGAGGTTACAGAGACCCAGTACTTC; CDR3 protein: CASSDEVTETQYF
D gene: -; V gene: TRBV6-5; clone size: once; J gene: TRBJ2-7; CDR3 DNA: TGTGCCAGCAGTTACTCTGTTACCTACGAGCAGTACTTC; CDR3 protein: CASSYSVTYEQYF
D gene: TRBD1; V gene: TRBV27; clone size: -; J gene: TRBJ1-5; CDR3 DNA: TGTGCCAGCAGTTCACTCGCCGGGACAGCCGACGTTAGCAATCAGCCCCAGCATTTT; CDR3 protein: CASSSLAGTADVSNQPQHF
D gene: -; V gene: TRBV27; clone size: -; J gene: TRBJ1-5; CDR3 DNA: TGTGCCAGCAGTTTAGCGGGGTTCAATCAGCCCCAGCATTTT; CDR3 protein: CASSLAGFNQPQHF
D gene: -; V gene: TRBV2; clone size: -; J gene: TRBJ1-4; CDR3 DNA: TGTGCCAGCCGCGCGGGGACTAATGAAAAACTGTTTTTT; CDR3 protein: CASRAGTNEKLFF
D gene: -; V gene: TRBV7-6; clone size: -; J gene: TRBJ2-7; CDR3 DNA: TGTGCCAGCAGCTTAGACAGGGTGAGCTACGAGCAGTACTTC; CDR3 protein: CASSLDRVSYEQYF
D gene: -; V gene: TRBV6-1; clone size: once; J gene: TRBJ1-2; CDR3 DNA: TGTGCCAGCAGTGAAGCGCCGGAGGGTCGAGGCTACACCTTC; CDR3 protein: CASSEAPEGRGYTF
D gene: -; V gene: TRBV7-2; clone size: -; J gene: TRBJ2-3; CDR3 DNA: TGTGCCAGCAGCTCACAGGGTGCGCAGTATTTT; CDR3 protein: CASSSQGAQYF
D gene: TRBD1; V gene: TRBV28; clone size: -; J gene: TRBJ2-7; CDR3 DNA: TGTGCCAGCAGTACGCCGGGACAGATCTTGTACGAGCAGTACTTC; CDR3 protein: CASSTPGQILYEQYF
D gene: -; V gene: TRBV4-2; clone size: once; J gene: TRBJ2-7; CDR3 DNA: TGTGCCAGCAGCCAAGAACCAGGGTTGGGCGAGCAGTACTTC; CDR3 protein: CASSQEPGLGEQYF
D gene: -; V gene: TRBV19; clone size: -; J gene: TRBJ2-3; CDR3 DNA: TGTGCCAGCGGATTTGTGGGAGAGGGAACAGATACGCAGTATTTT; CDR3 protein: CASGFVGEGTDTQYF
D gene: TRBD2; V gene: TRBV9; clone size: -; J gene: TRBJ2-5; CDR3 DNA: TGTGCCAGCAGCGAGGGCGGCTCGGGAGGGAGGGAGACCCAGTACTTC; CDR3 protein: CASSEGGSGGRETQYF
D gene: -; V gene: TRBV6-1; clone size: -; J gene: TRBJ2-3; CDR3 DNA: TGTGCCAGCAGTGAAAGGCGAGCGGCCACAGATACGCAGTATTTT; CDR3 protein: CASSERRAATDTQYF
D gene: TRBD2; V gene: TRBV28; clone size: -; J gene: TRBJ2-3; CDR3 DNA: TGTGCCAGCGCAGGGGCGGGAGGAGTAGATACGCAGTATTTT; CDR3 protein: CASAGAGGVDTQYF
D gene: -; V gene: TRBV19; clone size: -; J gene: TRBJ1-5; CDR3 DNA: TGTGCCAGTAGTATCGGCGGGTTTGGTAATCAGCCCCAGCATTTT; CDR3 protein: CASSIGGFGNQPQHF
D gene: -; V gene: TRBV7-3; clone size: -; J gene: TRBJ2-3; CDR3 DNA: TGTGCCAGCAGCTTACTAGTTTCAGATACGCAGTATTTT; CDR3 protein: CASSLLVSDTQYF
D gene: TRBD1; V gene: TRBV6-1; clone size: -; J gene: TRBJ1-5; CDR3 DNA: TGTGCCAGCAGTGAAATGTGGACAGGGCACCGCCCCAATCAGCCCCAGCATTTT; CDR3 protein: CASSEMWTGHRPNQPQHF
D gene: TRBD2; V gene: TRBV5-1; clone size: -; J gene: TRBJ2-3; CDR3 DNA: TGCGCCAGCAGCTTGGTAAGCGGGAGAAGAACAGATACGCAGTATTTT; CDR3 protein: CASSLVSGRRTDTQYF
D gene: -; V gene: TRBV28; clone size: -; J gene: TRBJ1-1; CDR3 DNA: TGTGCCAGCAGTTTACCGGGAGCTACTGAAGCTTTCTTT; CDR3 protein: CASSLPGATEAFF
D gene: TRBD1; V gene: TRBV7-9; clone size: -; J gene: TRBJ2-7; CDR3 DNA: TGTGCCAGCAGCCCGTATTATAGTACGGGACAGGGGAGGAACGAGCAGTACTTC; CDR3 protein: CASSPYYSTGQGRNEQYF
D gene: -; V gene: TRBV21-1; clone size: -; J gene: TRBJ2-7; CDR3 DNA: TGTGCCAGCAGCAAAGTGGGGACAGGGGGTGATCCGCAGTACTTC; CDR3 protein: CASSKVGTGGDPQYF
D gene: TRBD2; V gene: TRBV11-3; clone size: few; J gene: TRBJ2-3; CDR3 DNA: TGTGCCAGCAGCTCCGGCGGGGGGGGGCGCACAGATACGCAGTATTTT; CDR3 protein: CASSSGGGGRTDTQYF